This T cell receptor beta chain was found in a study of T-cell memory formation after mild COVID-19. Study details: TCR clusters were largely donor specific.

Constant-segment-primed 5'RACE gave TCR alpha and TCR beta cDNA libraries with sample barcodes and UMIs. Each CDR3 protein gets one entry after TCRdb re-called the 5' RACE reads with MiXCR. Here the sample spans approximately 290,000 distinct CDR3 sequences, less than 9.5% being singletons. The V end was cut by 6 bases, the J end by 5 bases, with 20 bases between. The germline CDR1 and CDR2 sequences are MNHEY and SVGAGI. The CDR3 contains 15 residues. The receptor's source is a man younger than 30 who had mild COVID-19 (a few samples of this study predate the infection). Cell type and time point are not known. The specimen was PBMCs or a T cell subset sorted from them (not recorded which). The V call is TRBV6-5, the J call TRBJ2-7; a possible D gene is TRBD1 (6 bases). DNA for the CDR3: TGTGCCAGCAGCCGTAACAGGGTAGGGATCCACGAGCAGTACTTC. This sequence encodes CASSRNRVGIHEQYF.